This T cell receptor beta chain stems from a study of T cells in Graves' hyperthyroidism and ophthalmopathy. About the study: The initial diagnosis was the point when peripheral blood was collected, ahead of any treatment.

The CDR3 sequence is 16 residues long. CDR1 and CDR2 (germline): SGHAT, FQDESV (reference sequence). Turning to this clonotype: Its specificity is unknown. An end of the junction does not agree with germline; a read error may underlie this.

Study observations and caveats: Ophthalmopathy got predicted by the model a median about six months before its onset. Most thyroid-expanded clonotypes above 0.001 were also found in blood.

RNA transcripts provided the source from which TCR beta CDR3 regions were amplified. TCR CDR3 underwent first-round RT-PCR with the HTBI primer set. TCRdb recomputed calls from the multiplex PCR reads with MiXCR, one row per CDR3 protein. The data contain fewer than 450,000 distinct CDR3 sequences, 17% of them singletons. Any symptoms of ophthalmopathy came after the first hyperthyroidism diagnosis, from which the blood sample dates. The chain couples TRBV11-1 to TRBJ2-4, with D perhaps TRBD1 (6 bases). The sample consisted of blood. This sequence originates from a woman in her 30s with Graves' hyperthyroidism that later progressed to Graves' ophthalmopathy. This chain's CDR3 is CASSPRTDLAKNMQYF. The DNA for the CDR3 is TGTGCCAGCAGCCCACGGACAGACCTAGCCAAAAACATGCAGTACTTC. Based on the CDR3 plus reference TRBV11-1 and TRBJ2-4, the full variable domain is EAEVAQSPRYKITEKSQAVAFWCDPISGHATLYWYRQILGQGPELLVQFQDESVVDDSQLPKDRFSAERLKGVDSTLKIQPAELGDSAMYLCASSPRTDLAKNMQYFGAGTRLSVL.